The 11 T cell receptor beta chains below all came from one sample that was sequenced in a study of post-analysis software for immune sequencing data. General observations from the study: Controls showed lower frequencies than patients for roughly five TRBV segments, and TRBV5-6, TRBV5-1 and TRBV20-1 were among these.

Sequencing libraries made from TCR beta cDNA carried unique molecular identifiers. TCRdb passed the PCR reads through MiXCR, listing each CDR3 protein once. The table records a few hundred thousand distinct CDR3 sequences, over 30% of them present only once. These receptors have no identified antigens. The sample was blood. Every receptor here comes from a girl aged 2 to 9 with multiple sclerosis.

This rearrangement joins TRBV29-1 to TRBJ1-1, with D tentatively TRBD1 (6 bases). V dropped 8 bases and J dropped 0 bases, with 28 bases sitting between them. The CDR3 is made up of 18 amino acids. Germline V gene data show CDR1 as SQVTM and CDR2 as ANQGSEA. In DNA, the CDR3 is TGCAGCACCGCACGGGACACCAAGCGGGTCACAATGAACACTGAAGCTTTCTTT. It is translated as CSTARDTKRVTMNTEAFF. The full variable domain, completed using reference TRBV29-1 and TRBJ1-1, is SAVISQKPSRDICQRGTSLTIQCQVDSQVTMMFWYRQQPGQSLTLIATANQGSEATYESGFVIDKFPISRPNLTFSTLTVSNMSPEDSSIYLCSTARDTKRVTMNTEAFFGQGTRLTVV.

This clonotype occurred a few times. The chain uses TRBV4-1 and TRBJ2-1; the D gene is possibly TRBD1 (5 bases). This CDR3 comprises 16 residues. Per the germline V gene, CDR1 is MGHRA and CDR2 is YSYEKL. Between the trimmed V and J ends, which lost 4 bases and 8 bases, there was a span of 21 bases. The chain's CDR3 is CASSPVDNLRFDEQFF. CDR3 nucleotide sequence: TGCGCCAGCAGCCCCGTGGACAATCTTCGATTCGATGAGCAGTTCTTC.

The J gene is TRBJ2-1, the V gene TRBV28; 14 bases are shared with TRBD2. Germline V gene data show CDR1 as MDHEN and CDR2 as SYDVKM. The CDR3 spans 19 residues. Losses at the gene ends were 1 base for V and 0 bases for J; bases not matched to a gene: 5. The CDR3 DNA follows: TGTGCCAGCAGTTTATCGGGACTAGCGGGAGAGGGCTCCTACAATGAGCAGTTCTTC. Protein: CASSLSGLAGEGSYNEQFF.

This clonotype was detected a few times. This chain joins TRBV7-2 and TRBJ2-3; 7 bases line up with TRBD2. Germline CDR1 SGHTA, CDR2 FQGNSA. The CDR3 covers 16 residues. Trimming removed 5 bases from V and 5 bases from J; junction bases left unmatched: 13. DNA of the CDR3: TGTGCCAGCAGCCCTTCTAGCGGAAAGGGCGGAGATACGCAGTATTTT. Translating it yields CASSPSSGKGGDTQYF.

The chain links TRBV20-1 to TRBJ2-5; a weak D match, TRBD2 (5 bases). V shed 5 bases and J shed 9 bases, with 16 bases lying between them. The CDR3 covers 12 residues. Germline V lookup: CDR1 DFQATT, CDR2 SNEGSKA (reference sequence). As DNA, the CDR3 is TGCAGTGCTTGCACACTAGAGGGAGCCCAGTACTTC. This translates into CSACTLEGAQYF.

J is TRBJ2-1 and V is TRBV20-1, with D possibly TRBD2 on 6 matching bases. The CDR3 runs to 14 residues. In germline, CDR1 is DFQATT, CDR2 SNEGSKA (reference sequence). Trimming took 4 bases from V and 6 from J, leaving 16 bases between them. CDR3 bases: TGCAGTGCTACAAATCCGGGACTCCTCAATGAGCAGTTCTTC. It is translated as CSATNPGLLNEQFF.

This clonotype was observed a few times. The chain joins TRBV7-2 to TRBJ2-5; D is ambiguous. The germline gives CDR1 SGHTA, CDR2 FQGNSA. This CDR3 comprises 12 residues. Trimming stripped 2 bases from V and 7 bases from J, with 8 bases between. CDR3 protein: CASSLRPRTQYF. As DNA, the CDR3 is TGTGCCAGCAGCTTACGTCCCAGGACCCAGTACTTC.

This clonotype has a handful of counts. The chain couples TRBV4-1 to TRBJ1-4; D gene unclear. With 1 base removed from V and 8 bases from J, the gap between germline ends came to 11 bases. The V gene's germline CDR1 is MGHRA and CDR2 YSYEKL. The CDR3 is 14 amino acids. DNA of the CDR3: TGCGCCAGCAGCCAAGGATGGGGTTACGAAAAACTGTTTTTT. Encoded protein: CASSQGWGYEKLFF.

The CDR3 loop reads CSVSRAQETQYF. CDR3 in DNA: TGCAGCGTTTCCCGGGCACAAGAGACCCAGTACTTC. V and J are TRBV29-1 and TRBJ2-5; D uncertain. The CDR3 is 12 amino acids. Trimming took 5 bases from V and 2 from J, leaving 9 bases between them. CDR1 is SQVTM and CDR2 is ANQGSEA in the germline V gene. Drawing the rest from reference TRBV29-1 and TRBJ2-5, the complete variable domain is SAVISQKPSRDICQRGTSLTIQCQVDSQVTMMFWYRQQPGQSLTLIATANQGSEATYESGFVIDKFPISRPNLTFSTLTVSNMSPEDSSIYLCSVSRAQETQYFGPGTRLLVL.

The chain joins TRBV4-2 to TRBJ2-2; D call uncertain. CDR3 length: 15 residues. V shed 4 bases and J shed 4 bases, with 13 bases lying between them. The germline CDR1 and CDR2 sequences are LGHNA and YNFKEQ. The CDR3 nucleotides read TGTGCCAGCAGCCCAGCCGAGGCGGTCACCGGGGAGCTGTTTTTT. Protein product: CASSPAEAVTGELFF.

This chain connects TRBV11-2 to TRBJ1-1, with 10 bases identical to TRBD1. The germline V gene encodes CDR1 SGHAT and CDR2 FQNNGV. J gave up 4 bases and V 3 bases, and 14 bases lay outside the gene matches. The CDR3 is 18 residues long. CDR3 loop: CASSLGPGTGARGTEAFF. The DNA for the CDR3 is TGTGCCAGCAGCTTGGGACCCGGGACAGGGGCGAGGGGCACTGAAGCTTTCTTT.